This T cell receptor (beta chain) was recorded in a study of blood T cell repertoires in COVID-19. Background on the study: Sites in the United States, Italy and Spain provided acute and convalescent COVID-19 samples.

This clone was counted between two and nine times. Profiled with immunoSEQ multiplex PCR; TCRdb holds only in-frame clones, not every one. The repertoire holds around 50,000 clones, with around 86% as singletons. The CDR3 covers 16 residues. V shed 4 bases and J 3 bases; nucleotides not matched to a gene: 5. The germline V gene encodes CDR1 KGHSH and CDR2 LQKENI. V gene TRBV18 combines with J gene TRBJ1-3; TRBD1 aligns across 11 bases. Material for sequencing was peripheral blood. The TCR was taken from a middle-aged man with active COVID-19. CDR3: CASSLGQGANGNTIYF. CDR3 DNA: TGTGCCAGCTCACTCGGACAGGGGGCTAATGGAAACACCATATATTTT.